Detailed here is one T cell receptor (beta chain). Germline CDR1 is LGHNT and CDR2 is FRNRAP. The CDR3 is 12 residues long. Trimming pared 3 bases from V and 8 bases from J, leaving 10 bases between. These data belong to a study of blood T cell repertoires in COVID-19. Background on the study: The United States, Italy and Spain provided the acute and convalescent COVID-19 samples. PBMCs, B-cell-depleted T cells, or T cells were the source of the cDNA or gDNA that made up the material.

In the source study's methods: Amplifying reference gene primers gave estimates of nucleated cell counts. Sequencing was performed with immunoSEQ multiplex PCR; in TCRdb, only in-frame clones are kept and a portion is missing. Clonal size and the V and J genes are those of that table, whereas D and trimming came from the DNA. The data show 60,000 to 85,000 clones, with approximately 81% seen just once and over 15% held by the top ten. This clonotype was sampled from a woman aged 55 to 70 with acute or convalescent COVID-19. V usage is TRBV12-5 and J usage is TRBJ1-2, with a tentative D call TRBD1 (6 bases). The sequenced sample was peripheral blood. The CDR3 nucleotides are TGTGCTAGTGGTTTCCCCAGGGGAGGCTACACCTTC. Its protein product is CASGFPRGGYTF.